This passage covers 10 T cell receptor beta chains from one sample sequenced in a study of T-cell memory formation after mild COVID-19. TCRdb re-derived calls from the 5' RACE reads in MiXCR, one entry per CDR3 protein. The repertoire holds about 470,000 distinct CDR3 sequences, with over 15% as singletons. Material for sequencing was PBMCs or a T cell subset sorted from them (not recorded which). These receptors all come from an adult woman who had mild COVID-19 (a few samples of this study predate the infection). Cell type and time point are not known.

The V call is TRBV28, the J call TRBJ2-5; possible D gene TRBD1, 5 bases. The V gene's germline CDR1 is MDHEN and CDR2 SYDVKM. The ends were cut back, 3 bases at V and 5 bases at J, with 25 bases in the middle. This CDR3 spans 18 amino acids. CDR3 DNA sequence: TGTGCCAGCAGTTTTAGTATCCTGGGGCAAACGACCCGGGAGACCCAGTACTTC. It is translated as CASSFSILGQTTRETQYF.

The chain combines TRBV4-3 with TRBJ2-3; 9 bases line up with TRBD2. Trimming took 4 bases from V and 3 from J; bases not matched to a gene: 11. The CDR3 consists of 17 residues. The V gene's germline CDR1 is LGHNA and CDR2 YSLEER. CDR3 bases: TGCGCCAGCAGCCCCACTGCCGCGGGAGGGTGGACAGATACGCAGTATTTT. It codes for CASSPTAAGGWTDTQYF.

This clonotype was seen more than once but under ten times. The V call is TRBV5-1, the J call TRBJ2-1; TRBD2 aligns across 12 bases. There are 16 residues in the CDR3. The trim removed 4 bases at V and 4 bases at J, leaving 6 bases unmatched. CDR1 is SGHRS, CDR2 YFSETQ, per germline. CDR3 in amino acids: CASSPRLAGEYNEQFF. In nucleotides, the CDR3 is TGCGCCAGCAGCCCGAGACTAGCGGGAGAGTACAATGAGCAGTTCTTC.

For the CDR3, the DNA is TGTGCCAGCACCGATGGGACATCTAACACTGAAGCTTTCTTT. Translation gives CASTDGTSNTEAFF. The V call is TRBV7-2, the J call TRBJ1-1; D perhaps matches TRBD1 (6 bases). Germline CDR1 and CDR2: SGHTA and FQGNSA. Deletions cut 7 bases from V and 2 bases from J, with 14 bases between. The length of the CDR3 is 14 residues. Looking up the rest from reference TRBV7-2 and TRBJ1-1 gives the full variable domain: GAGVSQSPSNKVTEKGKDVELRCDPISGHTALYWYRQSLGQGLEFLIYFQGNSAPDKSGLPSDRFSAERTGGSVSTLTIQRTQQEDSAVYLCASTDGTSNTEAFFGQGTRLTVV.

The chain links TRBV4-1 to TRBJ2-3; D is unresolved. The CDR3 totals 16 residues. Germline CDR1 is MGHRA and CDR2 is YSYEKL. Trimming removed 0 bases at V and 1 base at J, with 11 bases between. CDR3 protein: CASSQDGDIRTDTQYF. The CDR3 DNA reads as TGCGCCAGCAGCCAAGATGGAGACATCCGCACAGATACGCAGTATTTT.

This clonotype came up a few times. The chain is built from TRBV4-1 and TRBJ2-5, with TRBD1 identical over 7 bases. Trimming removed 1 base from V and 2 bases from J; junction bases left unmatched: 7. Germline V lookup: CDR1 MGHRA, CDR2 YSYEKL. This CDR3 spans 16 amino acids. CDR3 coding DNA: TGCGCCAGCAGCCAAGTACGTGGGACAGTACAAGAGACCCAGTACTTC. Its translation: CASSQVRGTVQETQYF.

V usage is TRBV6-2 or TRBV6-3 and J usage is TRBJ2-2; 14 bases line up with TRBD2. Trimming removed 5 bases from V and 8 bases from J; junction bases left unmatched: 4. This CDR3 spans 15 amino acids. Looked up from germline, CDR1 is MNHEY and CDR2 is SVGEGT. This CDR3 is CASSGTSGGSGELFF. The CDR3 DNA reads as TGTGCCAGCAGTGGGACTAGCGGGGGTTCAGGGGAGCTGTTTTTT.

This clonotype was recorded at least ten times. The rearrangement links TRBV9 to TRBJ2-1, with TRBD2 identical over 12 bases. CDR3 length: 20 residues. Unmatched junction bases numbered 17, after V lost 0 bases and J lost 7 bases. Germline V gene sequence: CDR1 SGDLS, CDR2 YYNGEE. CDR3 sequence reads: CASSVDPFPLTSGSANEQFF. For the CDR3, the DNA is TGTGCCAGCAGCGTAGACCCCTTCCCCCTGACTAGCGGGAGCGCGAATGAGCAGTTCTTC.

V usage is TRBV7-3 and J usage is TRBJ2-7; no definite D call. Germline values: CDR1 SGHTA, CDR2 FQGTGA. V gave up 0 bases and J gave up 4 bases, with 7 bases separating them. This CDR3 has 13 residues. The DNA of the CDR3 is TGTGCCAGCAGCTTAACTAGAACTTACGAGCAGTACTTC. The encoded protein is CASSLTRTYEQYF.

The sample holds a few counts of this clonotype. The chain joins TRBV2 to TRBJ2-3; 15 bases line up with TRBD2. V lost 7 bases and J lost 8; bases outside the gene matches: 13. From germline, CDR1 is SNHLY and CDR2 FYNNEI. CDR3 length: 17 residues. The CDR3 loop reads CASTGLAGGTGGGTQYF. In DNA form, the CDR3 reads TGTGCCAGCACGGGACTAGCGGGGGGCACGGGCGGCGGTACGCAGTATTTT.